One and the same sample provided the 25 T cell receptor beta chains below, sequenced in a study of response to subunit inactivated influenza vaccine. Each CDR3 protein gets one entry after TCRdb re-called the RT-PCR reads with MiXCR. The sample consists of hundreds of thousands of distinct CDR3 sequences, about 25% of them appearing once. Specimen: CD4+ T cells sorted from PBMCs, collected less than 6 days after vaccination. The source is a man aged 50-60 years who received an inactivated influenza vaccine.

This clonotype was found a few times. The chain combines TRBV28 with TRBJ2-7; 8 bases agree with TRBD2. The V gene's germline CDR1 is MDHEN and CDR2 SYDVKM. The CDR3 consists of 14 residues. Losses at the gene ends were 6 bases for V and 3 bases for J; bases not matched to a gene: 7. In nucleotides, the CDR3 is TGTGCCAGCAGCCGACCGGGGGGGATCTACGAGCAGTACTTC. This translates into CASSRPGGIYEQYF.

The chain carries TRBV14 and TRBJ2-7; no clear D. CDR1 is SGHDN and CDR2 is FVKESK in the germline V gene. V was shortened by 5 bases and J by 6 bases, with 17 bases between the two germline ends. The CDR3 runs 14 residues. The CDR3 here is CASSTTWVEGEQYF. The CDR3 coding sequence is TGTGCCAGCAGCACGACATGGGTTGAAGGCGAGCAGTACTTC.

This clonotype has ten or more counts. V is TRBV12-3 or TRBV12-4 and J is TRBJ1-5; TRBD1 matches at 8 bases. This CDR3 is built from 15 residues. J gave up 0 bases and V 6 bases, and 4 bases lay outside the gene matches. The CDR3 DNA follows: TGTGCCAGCAGCCAAGGGACAGGTAGCAATCAGCCCCAGCATTTT. Protein sequence: CASSQGTGSNQPQHF.

This clonotype was detected only a few times. This chain joins TRBV28 and TRBJ2-5; perhaps D is TRBD1 or TRBD2 (5 bases each). Germline V gene data show CDR1 as MDHEN and CDR2 as SYDVKM. The CDR3 sequence is 17 residues long. Trimming cost V 10 bases and J 0 bases, with 24 bases left between them. The CDR3 region has the DNA TGTGCCACCCGTCCCCCCCGGGACCGCTCGTACCAAGAGACCCAGTACTTC. Its protein product is CATRPPRDRSYQETQYF.

In this sample, this clonotype turned up a few times. The chain couples TRBV24-1 to TRBJ1-2; tentatively, D is TRBD1 (5 bases). The CDR3 runs 12 residues. Germline CDR1 KGHDR, CDR2 SFDVKD. Trimming cost V 4 bases and J 6 bases, with 8 bases left between them. DNA of the CDR3: TGTGCCACCAGTGAGCGGGACCATGGCTACACCTTC. This gives the protein CATSERDHGYTF.

The rearrangement links TRBV5-1 to TRBJ2-1; TRBD2 agrees at 9 bases. V was pared by 4 bases and J by 7 bases, with 12 bases of the junction left unmatched. The germline gives CDR1 SGHRS, CDR2 YFSETQ. The CDR3 consists of 16 residues. CDR3 residues: CASSRELAGSRNEQFF. DNA of the CDR3: TGCGCCAGCAGCCGGGAACTAGCGGGTTCGCGGAATGAGCAGTTCTTC.

This clonotype turned up a few times. The genes are TRBV20-1 and TRBJ2-3; the D is unclear. This CDR3 has 13 residues. From germline, CDR1 is DFQATT and CDR2 SNEGSKA (reference sequence). Trimming pared 4 bases from V and 0 bases from J, leaving 8 bases between. CDR3 amino acids: CSAKKASTDTQYF. CDR3 coding DNA: TGCAGTGCTAAAAAGGCGAGCACAGATACGCAGTATTTT.

The chain carries TRBV4-3 and TRBJ2-3, with 10 bases matching TRBD1. The CDR3 sequence is 16 residues long. Germline-derived CDR1 and CDR2 are LGHNA and YSLEER. The V and J ends lost 2 bases and 1 base, in that order; junction bases with no gene match: 3. CDR3 protein: CASSQSGTGGTDTQYF. The CDR3 DNA reads TGCGCCAGCAGCCAATCCGGGACAGGGGGCACAGATACGCAGTATTTT.

This clonotype was picked up many times. The V gene is TRBV29-1, the J gene TRBJ2-1; 7 nucleotides match TRBD2. The CDR3 is made up of 13 amino acids. Per germline, CDR1 SQVTM and CDR2 ANQGSEA. The CDR3 loop is CTFRGRAWNEQFF. In DNA, the CDR3 is TGCACCTTTAGAGGGAGGGCATGGAATGAGCAGTTCTTC.

The table lists this clonotype with a few counts. This chain connects TRBV27 to TRBJ2-7, with TRBD2 identical over 8 bases. V lost 3 bases and J lost 3; bases outside the gene matches: 10. Looked up from germline, CDR1 is MNHEY and CDR2 is SMNVEV (reference sequence). The CDR3 totals 16 residues. DNA for the CDR3: TGTGCCAGCAGTTTCGTTGCGGGAGGAAAGGGCTACGAGCAGTACTTC. Its translation is CASSFVAGGKGYEQYF.

This clonotype was observed a handful of times. V and J are TRBV10-3 and TRBJ2-5; 10 nucleotides match TRBD1. V lost 2 bases and J lost 0; bases outside the gene matches: 3. The CDR3 totals 16 residues. The V gene's germline CDR1 is ENHRY and CDR2 SYGVKD. CDR3: CAISEGQGVYQETQYF. Here the CDR3 DNA reads TGTGCCATCAGTGAGGGACAGGGGGTGTACCAAGAGACCCAGTACTTC.

This clonotype was seen a handful of times. V is TRBV29-1 and J is TRBJ2-5; the D is unclear. V was clipped by 3 bases and J by 1 base, with 12 bases between them. CDR3 length: 14 residues. CDR1 is SQVTM, CDR2 ANQGSEA, per germline. The CDR3 is CSVDARSLQETQYF. The CDR3 DNA is TGCAGCGTTGACGCCCGGTCCCTCCAAGAGACCCAGTACTTC.

The rearrangement uses TRBV20-1 and TRBJ1-1; 8 bases line up with TRBD1. J gave up 8 bases and V 8 bases, and 13 bases lay outside the gene matches. Looked up from germline, CDR1 is DFQATT and CDR2 is SNEGSKA (reference sequence). This CDR3 region has 13 residues. The CDR3 region is CSSMGDRGGEAFF. The CDR3 DNA reads TGCAGTAGCATGGGCGACAGGGGCGGGGAAGCTTTCTTT.

The chain combines TRBV7-2 with TRBJ2-7, with 7 positions matching TRBD1. The CDR3 is 12 amino acids. The germline V gene has CDR1 SGHTA and CDR2 FQGNSA. J lost 6 bases, V lost 5 bases, and 4 bases had no gene match. This chain's CDR3 is CASSTRQGEQYF. DNA for the CDR3: TGTGCCAGCAGCACAAGACAGGGCGAGCAGTACTTC.

This clonotype appeared a few times. The genes are TRBV5-1 and TRBJ2-2; D ambiguous. The CDR3 sequence is 16 residues long. Trimming stripped 4 bases from V and 5 bases from J, with 18 bases between. In germline, CDR1 is SGHRS, CDR2 YFSETQ. The CDR3 is CASSPGLGSITGELFF. The CDR3 region has the DNA TGCGCCAGCAGCCCCGGGCTGGGGTCTATAACCGGGGAGCTGTTTTTT.

This clonotype was counted only a few times. The rearrangement uses TRBV4-1 and TRBJ2-3; 9 bases line up with TRBD2. Germline CDR1 reads MGHRA; CDR2 reads YSYEKL. V was pared by 0 bases and J by 4 bases, with 8 bases of the junction left unmatched. The CDR3 extends over 17 amino acids. CDR3 loop: CASSQDLASGVPDTQYF. In DNA, the CDR3 is TGCGCCAGCAGCCAAGATCTGGCTAGCGGGGTTCCAGATACGCAGTATTTT.

The chain has TRBV10-3 and TRBJ2-5; a possible D gene is TRBD2 (5 bases). The CDR3 is made up of 14 amino acids. Per the germline V gene, CDR1 is ENHRY and CDR2 is SYGVKD. V lost 5 bases, J lost 2 bases, and 12 bases lay in between. This chain's CDR3 is CAISFTSGQETQYF. The CDR3 coding sequence is TGTGCCATCAGTTTTACGAGCGGACAAGAGACCCAGTACTTC.

This clonotype was counted between two and nine times. V gene TRBV6-1 combines with J gene TRBJ2-7; a weak D match, TRBD1 (5 bases). Germline lookup yields CDR1 MNHNS and CDR2 SASEGT. Trimming took off 0 bases at V and 9 bases at J, with 18 bases between the two ends. This CDR3 has 15 residues. CDR3 sequence (DNA): TGTGCCAGCAGTGAAGCGACTGGTGGAAGGGGTGGGCAGTACTTC. Translating gives CASSEATGGRGGQYF.

This clonotype was seen only a few times. The V call is TRBV5-5, the J call TRBJ2-1, with D possibly matching TRBD2 (5 bases). V was shortened by 0 bases and J by 2 bases, with 9 bases between the two germline ends. This CDR3 comprises 15 residues. CDR1 and CDR2 from the germline V gene are SGHKS and YYEKEE (reference sequence). The CDR3 sequence: CASSLGGLAYNEQFF. The CDR3 coding sequence is TGTGCCAGCAGCTTGGGCGGGTTAGCCTACAATGAGCAGTTCTTC. The full variable domain, in which reference TRBV5-5 and TRBJ2-1 provide the parts outside the CDR3, is DAGVTQSPTHLIKTRGQQVTLRCSPISGHKSVSWYQQVLGQGPQFIFQYYEKEERGRGNFPDRFSARQFPNYSSELNVNALLLGDSALYLCASSLGGLAYNEQFFGPGTRLTVL.

This clonotype was picked up a small number of times. The V call is TRBV5-1, the J call TRBJ1-2, with D possibly being TRBD1 (6 bases). Germline V gene sequence: CDR1 SGHRS, CDR2 YFSETQ. The CDR3 extends over 15 amino acids. The V and J ends lost 0 bases and 3 bases respectively, with 12 bases between them. The CDR3 spells CASSLGGQTHYGYTF. The CDR3 DNA reads as TGCGCCAGCAGCTTGGGAGGACAGACACACTATGGCTACACCTTC. The whole variable domain, remainder taken from reference TRBV5-1 and TRBJ1-2, is KAGVTQTPRYLIKTRGQQVTLSCSPISGHRSVSWYQQTPGQGLQFLFEYFSETQRNKGNFPGRFSGRQFSNSRSEMNVSTLELGDSALYLCASSLGGQTHYGYTFGSGTRLTVV.

This clonotype was observed a few times. This chain connects TRBV5-6 to TRBJ2-3; TRBD1 matches 9 bases. The V and J ends lost 3 bases and 6 bases, in that order; junction bases with no gene match: 8. The germline V gene encodes CDR1 SGHDT and CDR2 YYEEEE. The CDR3 is 15 amino acids. CDR3 coding DNA: TGTGCCAGCAGCTACGGGACAGGGATAGGGGATACGCAGTATTTT. Protein product: CASSYGTGIGDTQYF.

This clonotype was counted only a few times. The chain links TRBV14 to TRBJ2-1; a possible D gene is TRBD1 (6 bases). With 5 bases removed from V and 0 bases from J, the gap between germline ends came to 14 bases. CDR1 and CDR2 (germline): SGHDN, FVKESK. The CDR3 covers 16 residues. CDR3 in amino acids: CASSTGHFSSYNEQFF. The CDR3 DNA reads TGTGCCAGCAGCACGGGACACTTCAGCTCCTACAATGAGCAGTTCTTC. The entire variable domain, with the rest obtained from reference TRBV14 and TRBJ2-1, is as follows: EAGVTQFPSHSVIEKGQTVTLRCDPISGHDNLYWYRRVMGKEIKFLLHFVKESKQDESGMPNNRFLAERTGGTYSTLKVQPAELEDSGVYFCASSTGHFSSYNEQFFGPGTRLTVL.

The chain combines TRBV5-1 with TRBJ1-3, with TRBD1 as a possible D gene (6 bases). The V gene's germline CDR1 is SGHRS and CDR2 YFSETQ. CDR3 length: 15 amino acids. Trimming removed 0 bases from V and 4 bases from J, with 11 bases in between. The CDR3 spells CASSLESGTGNTIYF. CDR3 bases: TGCGCCAGCAGCTTGGAGTCAGGGACAGGAAACACCATATATTTT. Filled out from reference TRBV5-1 and TRBJ1-3, the complete variable domain reads KAGVTQTPRYLIKTRGQQVTLSCSPISGHRSVSWYQQTPGQGLQFLFEYFSETQRNKGNFPGRFSGRQFSNSRSEMNVSTLELGDSALYLCASSLESGTGNTIYFGEGSWLTVV.

The CDR3 protein is CASRYRGGYTIYF. The CDR3 DNA reads TGTGCCAGCAGATACAGGGGAGGCTACACCATATATTTT. The chain uses TRBV12-3 or TRBV12-4 and TRBJ1-3; 7 positions match TRBD1. CDR3 size: 13 residues. Trimming cost V 6 bases and J 8 bases; bases outside gene matches: 7.

This clonotype was detected a few times. The chain uses TRBV20-1 and TRBJ2-2; D might be TRBD2 (7 bases). Trimming stripped 6 bases from V and 11 bases from J, with 19 bases between. The CDR3 length is 13 residues. CDR1 and CDR2 from the germline V gene are DFQATT and SNEGSKA (reference sequence). CDR3 amino acids: CSAPGPGGTELFF. CDR3 nucleotides: TGCAGTGCACCTGGTCCGGGGGGCACCGAGCTGTTTTTT.